Sequencing of this T cell receptor beta chain was carried out in a study of PD-1 blockade in mismatch repair-deficient tumors. Looking at the study overall: All were previously treated, progressing patients with about a dozen mismatch repair-deficient cancer types.

Comment on this clone: Its antigen is undetermined.

Assay: immunoSEQ multiplex PCR; the TCRdb copy retains only in-frame clones and omits some. Of roughly 53,000 clones in the sample, around 80% were seen once. All patients were mismatch repair deficient, assessed by either PCR or immunohistochemistry. Three pembrolizumab responders had their TCRs sequenced. Study results and limitations: Tumor-resident clones, often absent from pretreatment blood, expanded after pembrolizumab and then contracted.

This clonotype was obtained from an adult with mismatch repair-deficient cancer. This material consisted of peripheral blood, taken 4 weeks after starting pembrolizumab.

Written as DNA, the CDR3 is TGTGCCAGCAGCTTCCGATGGACCGGGGAGCTGTTTTTT. Its translation is CASSFRWTGELFF. V and J are TRBV7-9 and TRBJ2-2; D gene unclear. With 3 bases removed from V and 5 bases from J, the gap between germline ends came to 7 bases. Looked up from germline, CDR1 is SEHNR and CDR2 is FQNEAQ (reference sequence). CDR3 size: 13 residues.